This T cell receptor (beta chain) was captured in a study of cytomegalovirus exposure and HLA in healthy donors. Points on this clone: Its antigen remains unidentified.

A multiplex PCR was run with 60 Vbeta primers and 13 Jbeta primers. The data were produced by immunoSEQ multiplex PCR, yet TCRdb's version contains in-frame clones alone and is incomplete. The repertoire has under 200,000 clones, 71% of them found once; the top ten carry around 1.5%. Study findings and constraints: It was in a later analysis that TCR association rates were seen to vary by HLA locus, highest for DRB1 and lowest for HLA-C.

Sequencing used PBMCs. This clonotype was obtained from a girl under 18 in good health and CMV-seronegative.

The CDR3 coding sequence is TGTGCCAGTAGTATGGGGCCCCTAGGCGGCACAGATACGCAGTATTTT. Translated, it gives CASSMGPLGGTDTQYF. The gene calls are TRBV19 and TRBJ2-3; D possibly corresponds to TRBD1 (5 bases). The V gene's germline CDR1 is LNHDA and CDR2 SQIVND (reference sequence). This CDR3 is 16 amino acids long. The ends were cut back, 3 bases at V and 1 base at J, with 14 bases in the middle.